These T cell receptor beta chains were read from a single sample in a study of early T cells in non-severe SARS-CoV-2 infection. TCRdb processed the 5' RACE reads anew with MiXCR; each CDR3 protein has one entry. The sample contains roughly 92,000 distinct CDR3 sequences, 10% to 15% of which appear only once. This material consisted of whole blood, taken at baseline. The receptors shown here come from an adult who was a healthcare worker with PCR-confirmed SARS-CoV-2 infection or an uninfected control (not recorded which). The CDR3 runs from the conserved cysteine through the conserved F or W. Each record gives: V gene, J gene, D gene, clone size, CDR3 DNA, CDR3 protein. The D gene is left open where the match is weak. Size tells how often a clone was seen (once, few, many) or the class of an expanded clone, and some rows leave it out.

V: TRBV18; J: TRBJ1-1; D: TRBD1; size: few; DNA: TGTGCCAGCTCACCACCAGGACAGGGGAACACTGAAGCTTTCTTT; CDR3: CASSPPGQGNTEAFF
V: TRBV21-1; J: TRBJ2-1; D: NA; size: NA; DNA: TGTGCCAGCAGCTTTAGCGGGTTTAACAATGAGCAGTTCTTC; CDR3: CASSFSGFNNEQFF
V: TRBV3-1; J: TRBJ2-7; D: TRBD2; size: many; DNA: TGTGCCAGCAGCCTTAGGACTAGCGAGTCCTACGAGCAGTACTTC; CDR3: CASSLRTSESYEQYF
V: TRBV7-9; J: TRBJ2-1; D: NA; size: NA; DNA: TGTGCCAGCAGCCGGGCTGAGCAGTTCTTC; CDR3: CASSRAEQFF
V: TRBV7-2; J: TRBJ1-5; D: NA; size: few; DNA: TGTGCCAGCAGCTTATTTTGGGAAAGCAATCAGCCCCAGCATTTT; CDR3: CASSLFWESNQPQHF
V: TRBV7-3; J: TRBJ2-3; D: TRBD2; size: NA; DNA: TGTGCCAGCAGCTTAGGGCTGGCGGGAGTGAACACAGATACGCAGTATTTT; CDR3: CASSLGLAGVNTDTQYF
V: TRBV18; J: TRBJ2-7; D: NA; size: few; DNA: TGTGCCAGCACAACCCGGCCAGGGATCGGCTACGAGCAGTACTTC; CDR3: CASTTRPGIGYEQYF
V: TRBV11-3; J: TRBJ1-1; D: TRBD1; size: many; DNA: TGTGCCAGCATCTCGGGTGGGGCAGGGGGCGCGAGAGCTTTCTTT; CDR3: CASISGGAGGARAFF
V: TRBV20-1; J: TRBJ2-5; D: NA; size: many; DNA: TGCAGTGCTACGGGGGCTCATACCCAAGAGACCCAGTACTTC; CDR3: CSATGAHTQETQYF
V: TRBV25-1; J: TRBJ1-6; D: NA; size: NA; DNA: TGTGCCAGCAGTGAGCAGGCAGGCGGAAATTCACCCCTCCACTTT; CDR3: CASSEQAGGNSPLHF
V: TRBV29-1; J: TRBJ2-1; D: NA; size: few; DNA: TGCAGCGTTCTCTGGGTCCTTTACAATGAGCAGTTCTTC; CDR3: CSVLWVLYNEQFF
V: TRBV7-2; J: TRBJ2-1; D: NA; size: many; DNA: TGTGCCAGCAGCCCCTCACGTTTCTCGGGACCCTACAATGAGCAGTTCTTC; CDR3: CASSPSRFSGPYNEQFF
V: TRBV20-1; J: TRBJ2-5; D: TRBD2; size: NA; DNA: TGCAGTGCACCGAGTCAGACGGGACTACTGGAGACCCAGTACTTC; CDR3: CSAPSQTGLLETQYF
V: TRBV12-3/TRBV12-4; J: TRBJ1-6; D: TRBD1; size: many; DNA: TGTGCCAGCAGTCGAGTACAGGGGGGCTCCTATAATTCACCCCTCCACTTT; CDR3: CASSRVQGGSYNSPLHF
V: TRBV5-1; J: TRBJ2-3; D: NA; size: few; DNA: TGCGCCAGCAGCTTGGGTCCGGGTCAACGAGATACGCAGTATTTT; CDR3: CASSLGPGQRDTQYF
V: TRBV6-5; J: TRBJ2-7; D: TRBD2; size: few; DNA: TGTGCCAGCAGCAGCGGGAGGGCCTACGAGCAGTACTTC; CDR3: CASSSGRAYEQYF
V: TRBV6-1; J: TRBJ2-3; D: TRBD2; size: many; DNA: TGTGCCAGCGTGGGGGGGGACGGAGATACGCAGTATTTT; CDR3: CASVGGDGDTQYF
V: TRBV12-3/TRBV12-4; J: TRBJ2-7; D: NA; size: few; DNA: TGTGCCAGCAAAGACGAGCAGTACTTC; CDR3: CASKDEQYF
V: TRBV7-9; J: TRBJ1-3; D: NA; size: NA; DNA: TGTGCCAGCAGCTTAGAAGGCACCACTCGCTCTGGAAACACCATATATTTT; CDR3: CASSLEGTTRSGNTIYF
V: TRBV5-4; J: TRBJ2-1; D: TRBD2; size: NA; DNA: TGTGCCAGCAGCTCTCGCGGGAGTTCTTACAATGAGCAGTTCTTC; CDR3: CASSSRGSSYNEQFF
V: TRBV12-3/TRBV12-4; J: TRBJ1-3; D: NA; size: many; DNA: TGTGCCAGCAGGGCTTTGGGAGGGACTGGAAACACCATATATTTT; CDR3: CASRALGGTGNTIYF
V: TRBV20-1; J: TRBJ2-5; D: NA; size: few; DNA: TGCAGTGCTAGATTCGAGGGGGGGCAAGAGACCCAGTACTTC; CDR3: CSARFEGGQETQYF
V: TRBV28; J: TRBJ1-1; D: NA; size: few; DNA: TGTGCCAGCACTAGTGGTTACACTGAAGCTTTCTTT; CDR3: CASTSGYTEAFF
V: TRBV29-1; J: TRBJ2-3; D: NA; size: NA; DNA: TGCAGCGTTCCGGGGGCGGGGGCGCAGTATTTT; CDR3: CSVPGAGAQYF
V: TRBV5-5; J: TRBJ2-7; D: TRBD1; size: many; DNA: TGTGCCAGCAGGTGGAGCCACACCGGGACAGGAGGAAACGAGCAGTACTTC; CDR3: CASRWSHTGTGGNEQYF
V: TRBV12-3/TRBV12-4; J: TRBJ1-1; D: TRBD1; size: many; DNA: TGTGCCAGCAGTTTCCAGGGGGCAACTGAAGCTTTCTTT; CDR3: CASSFQGATEAFF
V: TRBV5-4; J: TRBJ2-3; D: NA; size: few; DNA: TGTGCCAGCAGCTCCGGGCGGGATCGGTATTTT; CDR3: CASSSGRDRYF
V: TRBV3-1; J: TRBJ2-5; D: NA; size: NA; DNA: TGTGCCAGCAGCCGATACGGCGGGCGCCAAGAGACCCAGTACTTC; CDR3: CASSRYGGRQETQYF
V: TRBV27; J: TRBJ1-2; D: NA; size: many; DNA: TGTGCCAGCAGTTTAACTTCCCAGGGGCCAGGTGGTGGCTACACCTTC; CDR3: CASSLTSQGPGGGYTF
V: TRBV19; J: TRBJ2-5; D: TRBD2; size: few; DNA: TGTGCCAGTAGTATAGGTAGCGGGATCGAGACCCAGTACTTC; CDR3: CASSIGSGIETQYF
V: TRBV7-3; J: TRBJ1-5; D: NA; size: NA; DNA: TGTGCCAGCAGCCCGGGACCTAAGCAGCCCCAGCATTTT; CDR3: CASSPGPKQPQHF
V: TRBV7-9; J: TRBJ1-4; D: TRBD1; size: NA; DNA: TGTGCCAGCAGCCGGGGACAGGAGGGGGAAAAACTGTTTTTT; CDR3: CASSRGQEGEKLFF
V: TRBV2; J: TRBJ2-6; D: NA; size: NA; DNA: TGTGCCAGCGGGTCCCAGGGTGCTGGGGCCAACGTCCTGACTTTC; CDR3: CASGSQGAGANVLTF
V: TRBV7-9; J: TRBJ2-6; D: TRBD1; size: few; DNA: TGTGCCAGCAGCCCCGACAGGGAAGGGGCCAACGTCCTGACTTTC; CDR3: CASSPDREGANVLTF
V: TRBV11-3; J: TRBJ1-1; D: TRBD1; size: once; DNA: TGTGCCAGCAGCTTCGACAGGGGGTGGTCTGAAGCTTTCTTT; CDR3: CASSFDRGWSEAFF
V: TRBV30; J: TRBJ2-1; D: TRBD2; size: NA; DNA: TGTGCCTGGAGCCGGCCGTACGGCGGGAGTATCGATGAGCAGTTCTTC; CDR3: CAWSRPYGGSIDEQFF
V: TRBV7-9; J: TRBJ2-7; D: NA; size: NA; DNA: TGTGCCAGCAGCTTATCTTCGGGACCCTATGGCCGGTACTTC; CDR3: CASSLSSGPYGRYF
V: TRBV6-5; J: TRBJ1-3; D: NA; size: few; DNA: TGTGCCAGCAGTTCCGCTTATCCCGACAGTTCCGGAAACACCATATATTTT; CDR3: CASSSAYPDSSGNTIYF
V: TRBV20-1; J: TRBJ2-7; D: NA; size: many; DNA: TGCAGTGCTAGAGTAAACTCCTACGAGCAGTACTTC; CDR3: CSARVNSYEQYF
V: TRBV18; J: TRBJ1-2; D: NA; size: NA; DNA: TGTGCCAGCTCGGGGACCCCCGGCTTAATTGGCTACACCTTC; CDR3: CASSGTPGLIGYTF
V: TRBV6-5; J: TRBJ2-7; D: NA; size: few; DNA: TGTGCCAGCAGTTACGGGACGGACGAGCAGTACTTC; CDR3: CASSYGTDEQYF
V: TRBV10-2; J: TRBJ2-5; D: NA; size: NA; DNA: TGCGCCAGCAGTGCAAGCGTGGAGACCCAGTACTTC; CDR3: CASSASVETQYF
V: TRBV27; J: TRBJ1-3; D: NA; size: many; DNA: TGTGCCAGCAGCCCAAGCGACGGATACTCTGGAAACACCATATATTTT; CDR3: CASSPSDGYSGNTIYF
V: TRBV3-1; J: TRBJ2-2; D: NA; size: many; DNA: TGTGCCAGCAGCGGGAGGACCGGGACAGCGAACACCGGGGAGCTGTTTTTT; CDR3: CASSGRTGTANTGELFF
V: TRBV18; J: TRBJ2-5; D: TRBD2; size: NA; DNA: TGTGCCAGCTCCTCCGGACGGAGCGGCGTGGGACTAGCGGGAGTTGAGCGAGAGACCCAGTACTTC; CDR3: CASSSGRSGVGLAGVERETQYF
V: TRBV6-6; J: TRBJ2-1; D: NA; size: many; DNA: TGTGCCAGCAGTTACTCGACACTCGGGACGATATACAATGAGCAGTTCTTC; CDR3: CASSYSTLGTIYNEQFF
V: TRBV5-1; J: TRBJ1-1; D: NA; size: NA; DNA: TGCGCCAGCAGTATTCAGAAGAACACTGAAGCTTTCTTT; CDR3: CASSIQKNTEAFF
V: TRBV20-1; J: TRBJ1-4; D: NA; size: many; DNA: TGCAGTGCTTTAACCAGGGCTTCTAATGAAAAACTGTTTTTT; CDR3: CSALTRASNEKLFF
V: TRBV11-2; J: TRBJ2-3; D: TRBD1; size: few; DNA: TGTGCCAGCAGCTCTCGGACAGGTTCTAGCACAGATACGCAGTATTTT; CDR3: CASSSRTGSSTDTQYF
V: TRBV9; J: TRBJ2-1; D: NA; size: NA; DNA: TGTGCCAGCAGCGTAAGGGGGTTATCCTACAATGAGCAGTTCTTC; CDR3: CASSVRGLSYNEQFF
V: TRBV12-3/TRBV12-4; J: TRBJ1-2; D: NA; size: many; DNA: TGTGCCAGCAGCTTACTTGGTGGCTACACCTTC; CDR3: CASSLLGGYTF
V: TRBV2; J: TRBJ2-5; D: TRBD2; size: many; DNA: TGTGCCAGCAGCTACGATGGGCTAGCGGGAGGTAGAGAGACCCAGTACTTC; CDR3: CASSYDGLAGGRETQYF
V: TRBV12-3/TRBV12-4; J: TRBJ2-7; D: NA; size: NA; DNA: TGTGCCAGCAGTTACAGGGTGACATGGTCCTCCGAGCAGTACTTC; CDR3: CASSYRVTWSSEQYF
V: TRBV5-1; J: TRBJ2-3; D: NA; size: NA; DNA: TGCGCCAGCAGCCGAGAGCGGCCCACAGATACGCAGTATTTT; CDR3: CASSRERPTDTQYF
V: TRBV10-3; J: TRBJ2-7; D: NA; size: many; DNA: TGTGCCATCAGTGAGGGACGGTACGAGCAGTACTTC; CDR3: CAISEGRYEQYF